The sequence of this T cell receptor (beta chain) was determined in a study of blood T cell repertoires in COVID-19. The CDR3 loop spans 21 amino acids. Clones were read by immunoSEQ multiplex PCR, and TCRdb kept only the in-frame ones, dropping some. The data contain fewer than 150,000 clones, roughly 80% of them singletons. Material for sequencing was peripheral blood. The chain is built from TRBV21-1 and TRBJ1-1; TRBD1, as called in the table, went unchecked against the DNA. TRBV21-1 counts as a pseudogene. The clonotype comes from a woman in her thirties who had recovered from COVID-19. CDR3: CASSKSNRRPGQGLLWSEAFF. The CDR3, as DNA: TGTGCCAGCAGCAAATCCAACCGGCGTCCAGGACAGGGGTTACTCTGGAGTGAAGCTTTCTTT.